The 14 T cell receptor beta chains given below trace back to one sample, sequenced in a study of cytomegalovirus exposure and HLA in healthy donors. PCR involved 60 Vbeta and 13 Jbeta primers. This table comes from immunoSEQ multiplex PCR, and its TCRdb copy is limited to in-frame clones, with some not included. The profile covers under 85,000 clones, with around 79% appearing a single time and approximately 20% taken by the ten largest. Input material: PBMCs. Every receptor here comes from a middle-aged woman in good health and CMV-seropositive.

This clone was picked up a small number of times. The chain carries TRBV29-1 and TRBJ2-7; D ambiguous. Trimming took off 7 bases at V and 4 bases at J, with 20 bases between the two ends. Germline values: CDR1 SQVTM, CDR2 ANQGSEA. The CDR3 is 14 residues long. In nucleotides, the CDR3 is TGCAGCGCCCCCCTAGTCCAACAACAATACGAGCAGTACTTC. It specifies CSAPLVQQQYEQYF.

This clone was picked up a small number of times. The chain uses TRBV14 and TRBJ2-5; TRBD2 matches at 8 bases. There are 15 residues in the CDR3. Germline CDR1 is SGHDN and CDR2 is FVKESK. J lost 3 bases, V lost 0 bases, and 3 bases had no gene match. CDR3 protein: CASSQETSGKETQYF. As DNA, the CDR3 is TGTGCCAGCAGCCAAGAAACTAGCGGAAAAGAGACCCAGTACTTC.

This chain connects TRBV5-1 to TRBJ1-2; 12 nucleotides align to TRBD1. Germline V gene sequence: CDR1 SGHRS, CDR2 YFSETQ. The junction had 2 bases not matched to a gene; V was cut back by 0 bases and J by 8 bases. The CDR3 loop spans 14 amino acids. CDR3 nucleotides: TGCGCCAGCAGCTTGGCCGGGACAGGGGGCGGCTACACCTTC. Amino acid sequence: CASSLAGTGGGYTF.

The CDR3 region is CASSLGGARGNTEAFF. In nucleotides, the CDR3 is TGTGCCAGCAGCTTAGGCGGGGCCCGTGGGAACACTGAAGCTTTCTTT. V and J are TRBV7-2 and TRBJ1-1; D is perhaps TRBD1 (5 bases). There are 16 residues in the CDR3. Between the trimmed V and J ends, which lost 1 base and 1 base, there was a span of 13 bases. Germline V gives CDR1 SGHTA, CDR2 FQGNSA.

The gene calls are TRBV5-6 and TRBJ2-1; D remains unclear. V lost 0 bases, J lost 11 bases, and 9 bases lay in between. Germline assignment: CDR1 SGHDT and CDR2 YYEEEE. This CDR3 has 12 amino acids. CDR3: CASSLVLEKQFF. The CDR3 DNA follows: TGTGCCAGCAGCTTGGTCTTAGAGAAGCAGTTCTTC. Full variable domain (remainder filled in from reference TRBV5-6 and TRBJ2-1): DAGVTQSPTHLIKTRGQQVTLRCSPKSGHDTVSWYQQALGQGPQFIFQYYEEEERQRGNFPDRFSGHQFPNYSSELNVNALLLGDSALYLCASSLVLEKQFFGPGTRLTVL.

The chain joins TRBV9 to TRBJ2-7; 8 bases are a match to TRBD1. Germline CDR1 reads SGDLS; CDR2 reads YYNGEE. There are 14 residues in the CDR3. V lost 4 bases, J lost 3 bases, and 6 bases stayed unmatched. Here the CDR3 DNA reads TGTGCCAGCAGCAAGGGGGACAGGAACTACGAGCAGTACTTC. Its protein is CASSKGDRNYEQYF.

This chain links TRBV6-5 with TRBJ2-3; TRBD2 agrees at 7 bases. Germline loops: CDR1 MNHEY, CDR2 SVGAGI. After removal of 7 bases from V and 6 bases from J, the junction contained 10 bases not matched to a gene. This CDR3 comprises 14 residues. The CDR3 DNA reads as TGTGCCAGCAAGTTGTTGGGGGGGACGGATACGCAGTATTTT. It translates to CASKLLGGTDTQYF.

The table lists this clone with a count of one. CDR3 loop: CASSLGGLKFF. In nucleotides, the CDR3 is TGTGCCAGCAGCTTAGGAGGCCTCAAGTTCTTC. The chain combines TRBV7-2 with TRBJ2-1; D call uncertain. V was trimmed by 1 base and J by 14 bases, leaving 9 bases between them. CDR3 length: 11 residues. Looked up from germline, CDR1 is SGHTA and CDR2 is FQGNSA.

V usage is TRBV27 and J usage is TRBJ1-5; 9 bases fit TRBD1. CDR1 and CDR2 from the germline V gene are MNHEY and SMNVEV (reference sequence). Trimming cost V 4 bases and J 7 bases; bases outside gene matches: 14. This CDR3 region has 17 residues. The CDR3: CASSYSTGTGRRQPQHF. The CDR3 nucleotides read TGTGCCAGCAGTTATTCAACCGGGACAGGGAGGAGACAGCCCCAGCATTTT.

The CDR3 DNA is TGTGCCAGCAGCCTAATCTCGAACACCGGGGAGCTGTTTTTT. Protein sequence: CASSLISNTGELFF. This chain connects TRBV5-8 to TRBJ2-2; D ambiguous. Between the trimmed V and J ends, which lost 4 bases and 0 bases, there was a span of 7 bases. The CDR3 has 14 amino acids. In germline, CDR1 is SGHTS, CDR2 YDEGEE.

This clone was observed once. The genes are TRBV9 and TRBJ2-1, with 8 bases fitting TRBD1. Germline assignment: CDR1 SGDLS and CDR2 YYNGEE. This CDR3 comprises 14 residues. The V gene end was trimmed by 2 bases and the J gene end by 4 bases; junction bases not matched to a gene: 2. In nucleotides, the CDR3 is TGTGCCAGCAGCGTCGGACAGGGATACAATGAGCAGTTCTTC. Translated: CASSVGQGYNEQFF. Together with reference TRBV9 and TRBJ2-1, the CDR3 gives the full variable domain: DSGVTQTPKHLITATGQRVTLRCSPRSGDLSVYWYQQSLDQGLQFLIQYYNGEERAKGNILERFSAQQFPDLHSELNLSSLELGDSALYFCASSVGQGYNEQFFGPGTRLTVL.

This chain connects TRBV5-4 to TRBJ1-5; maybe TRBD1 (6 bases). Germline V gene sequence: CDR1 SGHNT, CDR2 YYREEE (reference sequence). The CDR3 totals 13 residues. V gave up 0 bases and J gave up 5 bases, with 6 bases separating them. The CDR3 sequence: CASSLDRDQPQHF. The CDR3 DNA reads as TGTGCCAGCAGCTTGGACAGGGATCAGCCCCAGCATTTT. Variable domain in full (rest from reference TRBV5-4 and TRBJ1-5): ETGVTQSPTHLIKTRGQQVTLRCSSQSGHNTVSWYQQALGQGPQFIFQYYREEENGRGNFPPRFSGLQFPNYSSELNVNALELDDSALYLCASSLDRDQPQHFGDGTRLSIL.

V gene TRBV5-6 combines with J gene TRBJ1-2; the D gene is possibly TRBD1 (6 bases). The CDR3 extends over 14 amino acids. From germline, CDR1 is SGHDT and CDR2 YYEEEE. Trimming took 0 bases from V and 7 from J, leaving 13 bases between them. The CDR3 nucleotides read TGTGCCAGCAGCTTGGGACAGGTAGCCGCTGGCTACACCTTC. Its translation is CASSLGQVAAGYTF.

CDR3 sequence (DNA): TGTGCCAGCAGCTTTCTCAGGGCCCCACTTGGCTACACCTTC. Its protein product is CASSFLRAPLGYTF. This chain joins TRBV11-2 and TRBJ1-2; D may be TRBD1 (5 bases). The germline V and J ends were trimmed by 3 bases and 7 bases, with 15 bases remaining between them. Germline CDR1 and CDR2: SGHAT and FQNNGV. There are 14 residues in the CDR3. The whole variable domain, remainder taken from reference TRBV11-2 and TRBJ1-2, is EAGVAQSPRYKIIEKRQSVAFWCNPISGHATLYWYQQILGQGPKLLIQFQNNGVVDDSQLPKDRFSAERLKGVDSTLKIQPAKLEDSAVYLCASSFLRAPLGYTFGSGTRLTVV.